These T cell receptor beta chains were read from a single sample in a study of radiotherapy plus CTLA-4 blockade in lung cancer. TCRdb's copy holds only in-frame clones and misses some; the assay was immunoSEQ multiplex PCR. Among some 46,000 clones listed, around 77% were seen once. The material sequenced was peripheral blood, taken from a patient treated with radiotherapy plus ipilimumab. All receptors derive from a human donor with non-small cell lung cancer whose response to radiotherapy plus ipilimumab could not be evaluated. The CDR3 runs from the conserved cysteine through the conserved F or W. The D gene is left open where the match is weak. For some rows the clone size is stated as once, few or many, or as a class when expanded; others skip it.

TGTGCCAGCAGCCACGGGACTTCGGGTTCACCCCTCCACTTT	CASSHGTSGSPLHF	-	TRBV7-3	TRBJ1-6	-
TGTGCCAGCAGTGACGGACAGGGGGTTCGGGGCTACACCTTC	CASSDGQGVRGYTF	TRBD1	TRBV2	TRBJ1-2	once
TGCGCCAGCAGCCCCAGAGGACAGAGTTATGGCTACACCTTC	CASSPRGQSYGYTF	-	TRBV4-3	TRBJ1-2	once
TGTGCCAGCAGCTTAGTTCAGTACACTGAAGCTTTCTTT	CASSLVQYTEAFF	-	TRBV7-2	TRBJ1-1	-
TGTGCCAGCAGCTTACCGGGGACAGGGGTCGACGAGCAGTACTTC	CASSLPGTGVDEQYF	TRBD1	TRBV7-9	TRBJ2-7	-
TGTGCCAGCAGTCGGACAGGCGGAAACACCATATATTTT	CASSRTGGNTIYF	TRBD1	TRBV2	TRBJ1-3	few
TGTGCCAGCTCACAGGACAGGGTCTCTGGAAACACCATATATTTT	CASSQDRVSGNTIYF	TRBD1	TRBV18	TRBJ1-3	-
TGTGCCACCCAGGGGGCGAATATCTATGGCTACACCTTC	CATQGANIYGYTF	TRBD1	TRBV7-2	TRBJ1-2	-
TGTGCCAGCAGCCGACGGGGGGGGAGACCCTCTGGGGCCAACGTCCTGACTTTC	CASSRRGGRPSGANVLTF	TRBD2	TRBV5-6	TRBJ2-6	-
TGTGCCAGCAGCTTAGGCTCTAGCGGGCTGGGCGGAGATACGCAGTATTTT	CASSLGSSGLGGDTQYF	TRBD2	TRBV7-6	TRBJ2-3	-
TGTGCCAGCAGCCAAGTCGGGTTTGAGGTGGCGGTATCGAACACCGGGGAGCTGTTTTTT	CASSQVGFEVAVSNTGELFF	-	TRBV4-2	TRBJ2-2	-
TGTGCCAGCAGTGAAAAGCTGACTAGCGGGAACTACAATGAGCAGTTCTTC	CASSEKLTSGNYNEQFF	TRBD2	TRBV6-1	TRBJ2-1	once
TGCAGCGTGAGGATCAGGGGATACGAGCAGTACTTC	CSVRIRGYEQYF	-	TRBV29-1	TRBJ2-7	-
TGCGCCAGCAGCTTGGAGGCCGGGGATGAAGCTTTCTTT	CASSLEAGDEAFF	-	TRBV5-1	TRBJ1-1	few
TGTGCCAGCAGCTCCAGGGGATCTCTAGCCAAAAACATTCAGTACTTC	CASSSRGSLAKNIQYF	-	TRBV7-9	TRBJ2-4	-
TGTGCCAGCAGCTCCTTGGGAGACAGGGCAAATCAGCCCCAGCATTTT	CASSSLGDRANQPQHF	TRBD1	TRBV5-6	TRBJ1-5	-
TGTGCCAGCAGAGGGACTAGCGGCACAGATACGCAGTATTTT	CASRGTSGTDTQYF	TRBD2	TRBV2	TRBJ2-3	-
TGCGCCAGCAGCTTGGCCGCGGGGGCCACAGATACGCAGTATTTT	CASSLAAGATDTQYF	-	TRBV5-1	TRBJ2-3	-
TGTGCCAGCAGGCCAGACAGGGGTGGGGACTATGGCTACACCTTC	CASRPDRGGDYGYTF	TRBD1	TRBV6-5	TRBJ1-2	-
TGCGCCAGCCGGGGGGGGACAGGGGGCTACGAGCAGTACTTC	CASRGGTGGYEQYF	TRBD1	TRBV10-2	TRBJ2-7	once
TGTGCCAGCAGTTATAGTGGAGGGACGGGGCACTACGAGCAGTACTTC	CASSYSGGTGHYEQYF	-	TRBV27	TRBJ2-7	-
TGTGCCAGTTGCAGGGGATCTAACTATGGCTACACCTTC	CASCRGSNYGYTF	-	TRBV19	TRBJ1-2	few
TGTGCCAGCAGCCGCAGCGGGGGCGCAGATACGCAGTATTTT	CASSRSGGADTQYF	TRBD2	TRBV7-3	TRBJ2-3	-
TGTGCCAGCAGTTATGTCCTCTCTGGAAACACCATATATTTT	CASSYVLSGNTIYF	-	TRBV6-6	TRBJ1-3	few
TGCGCCAGCAGCTTGGGATTTAGGGGGACTAATGAAAAACTGTTTTTT	CASSLGFRGTNEKLFF	-	TRBV5-1	TRBJ1-4	-
TGTGCCAGCAGTCCCACGGGACTAGCGGGAATGGGCGAGCAGTACTTC	CASSPTGLAGMGEQYF	TRBD2	TRBV27	TRBJ2-7	few
TGTGCCAGCTCACTCCTGGGAGGACAGGGCTACACAGATACGCAGTATTTT	CASSLLGGQGYTDTQYF	TRBD1	TRBV18	TRBJ2-3	once
TGCAGTGCTAGCGGGGACACTGAAGCTTTCTTT	CSASGDTEAFF	-	TRBV20-1	TRBJ1-1	-
TGCAGCGTTGTCGCAACTAATGAAAAACTGTTTTTT	CSVVATNEKLFF	-	TRBV29-1	TRBJ1-4	-
TGTGCCAGCAGTTTAACGACAGGGCTCGGTAATCAGCCCCAGCATTTT	CASSLTTGLGNQPQHF	TRBD1	TRBV28	TRBJ1-5	once
TGTGCCTGGAGTGGGTGGCCTAACTATGGCTACACCTTC	CAWSGWPNYGYTF	-	TRBV30	TRBJ1-2	-
TGTGCCAGCAGTGATGAAATCAGGCAAGAGACCCAGTACTTC	CASSDEIRQETQYF	-	TRBV6-1	TRBJ2-5	-
TGTGCCAGCAGCTCTCGGGGGACAGGGCAGACAGATACGCAGTATTTT	CASSSRGTGQTDTQYF	TRBD1	TRBV5-4	TRBJ2-3	-
TGTGCCAGCAGTTCGGGACTAGCGGGCAGGGTAGATACGCAGTATTTT	CASSSGLAGRVDTQYF	TRBD2	TRBV7-9	TRBJ2-3	-
TGTGCCAGCAGCGCTACCGGGACTAGTAATGAGCAGTTCTTC	CASSATGTSNEQFF	TRBD2	TRBV9	TRBJ2-1	-
TGTGCCAGCAGTTCCAGGGGGGCGATAAACACTGAAGCTTTCTTT	CASSSRGAINTEAFF	TRBD1	TRBV7-8	TRBJ1-1	-
TGTGCCAGCAATCAGTCGCCGGGGACTGAAGCTTTCTTT	CASNQSPGTEAFF	-	TRBV2	TRBJ1-1	-
TGCAGCGTTGTTGCGGAAAAGGGGGAGCAGTACTTC	CSVVAEKGEQYF	-	TRBV29-1	TRBJ2-7	-
TGTGCCAGCAGTCCGGTACAGGGGGCTGGTGGTGGCTACACCTTC	CASSPVQGAGGGYTF	TRBD1	TRBV28	TRBJ1-2	-
TGTGCCAGTTCAGGGGACACCGGGGAGCTGTTTTTT	CASSGDTGELFF	-	TRBV11-3	TRBJ2-2	-
TGTGCCAGCAGCCCGCAGGGCGTGAACACTGAAGCTTTCTTT	CASSPQGVNTEAFF	-	TRBV9	TRBJ1-1	few
TGTGCCAGCAGCTTGGCTAGCCAAGATACGCAGTATTTT	CASSLASQDTQYF	-	TRBV7-3	TRBJ2-3	-
TGTGCCAGCTCACCAAGGCTAGCGGACTCCTACGAGCAGTACTTC	CASSPRLADSYEQYF	TRBD2	TRBV18	TRBJ2-7	-
TGTGCCAGCAGCGTAGATGGGTTGGGCAATTCACCCCTCCACTTT	CASSVDGLGNSPLHF	-	TRBV9	TRBJ1-6	once